This TCR beta chain was identified during a study of blood T cell repertoires in COVID-19. The wider study: T cells, B-cell-depleted T cells, or PBMCs provided the cDNA or gDNA that served as material.

This CDR3 is 14 amino acids long. Germline V CDR1 and CDR2: ENHRY, SYGVKD. Trimming at V came to 2 bases and at J to 5 bases, leaving 5 bases not matched to a gene. Sequencing was performed with immunoSEQ multiplex PCR; in TCRdb, only in-frame clones are kept and a portion is missing. The sample yields about half a million clones, over 75% seen once. The sequencing input was peripheral blood. This chain joins TRBV10-3 and TRBJ2-5; 7 bases align to TRBD2. This sequence was found in a human donor in a cohort sampled during active COVID-19. The CDR3 spells CAISEAGVRETQYF. DNA of the CDR3: TGTGCCATCAGTGAGGCGGGGGTCAGGGAGACCCAGTACTTC.